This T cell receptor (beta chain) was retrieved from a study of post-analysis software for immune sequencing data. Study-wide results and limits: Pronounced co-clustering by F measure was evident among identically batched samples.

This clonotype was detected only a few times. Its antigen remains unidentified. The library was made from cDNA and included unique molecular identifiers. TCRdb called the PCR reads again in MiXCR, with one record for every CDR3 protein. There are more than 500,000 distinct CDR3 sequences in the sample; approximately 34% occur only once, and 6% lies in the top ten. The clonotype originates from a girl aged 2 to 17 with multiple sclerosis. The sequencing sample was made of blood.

The CDR3 coding sequence is TGCGCCAGCAGCTTGGATTGGATTAGTGGCTACACCTTC. As protein: CASSLDWISGYTF. V gene TRBV5-1 combines with J gene TRBJ1-2, with no clear D. CDR3 length: 13 amino acids. CDR1 is SGHRS, CDR2 YFSETQ, per germline. Trimming removed 0 bases at V and 7 bases at J, with 10 bases between.